This TCR beta chain was sequenced in a study of shared clonotypes between healthy human individuals. About the research overall: CD8 memory received one plate per donor, CD8 naive two, CD4 memory three and CD4 naive three.

Between the trimmed V and J ends, which lost 5 bases and 2 bases, there was a span of 11 bases. Germline V gene sequence: CDR1 LNHDA, CDR2 SQIVND (reference sequence). This CDR3 comprises 14 residues. Using about 190 ng DNA, 32,000 or so T cell genomes, the sorted-subset replicate PCRs were run. Libraries were prepared by immunoSEQ multiplex PCR; TCRdb keeps only in-frame clonotypes and omits some of them. This table has 500,000 to 550,000 clones, roughly 95% appearing once. Study-wide points: Shared across a handful of donors were roughly 5.3% of the naive CD4 clonotypes.

Remarks on this clone: Antigen specificity is unknown.

The rearrangement uses TRBV19 and TRBJ2-3; tentatively, D is TRBD1 or TRBD2 (6 bases each). The sequence derives from a woman between 25 and 40 years old in good health. The sequencing input was naive CD4+ T cells sorted from blood. Subset reported: CD45RA+ positively selected. The CDR3 DNA follows: TGTGCCAGTAGTGGAGGGGGAAACACAGATACGCAGTATTTT. It translates to CASSGGGNTDTQYF.